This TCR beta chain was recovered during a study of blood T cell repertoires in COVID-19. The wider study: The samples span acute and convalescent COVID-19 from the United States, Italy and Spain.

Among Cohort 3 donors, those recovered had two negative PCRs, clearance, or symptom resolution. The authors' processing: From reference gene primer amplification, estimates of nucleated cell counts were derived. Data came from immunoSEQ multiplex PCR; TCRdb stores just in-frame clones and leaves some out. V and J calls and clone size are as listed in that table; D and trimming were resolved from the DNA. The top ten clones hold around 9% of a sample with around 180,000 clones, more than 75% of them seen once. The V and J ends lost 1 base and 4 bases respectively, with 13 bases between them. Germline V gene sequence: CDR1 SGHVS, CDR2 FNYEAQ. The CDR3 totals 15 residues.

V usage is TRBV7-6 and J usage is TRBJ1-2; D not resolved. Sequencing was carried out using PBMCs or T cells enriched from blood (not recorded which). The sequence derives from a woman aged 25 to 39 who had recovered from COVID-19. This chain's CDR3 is CASSLVVGTGYGYTF. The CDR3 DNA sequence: TGTGCCAGCAGCTTAGTGGTCGGTACGGGCTATGGCTACACCTTC.